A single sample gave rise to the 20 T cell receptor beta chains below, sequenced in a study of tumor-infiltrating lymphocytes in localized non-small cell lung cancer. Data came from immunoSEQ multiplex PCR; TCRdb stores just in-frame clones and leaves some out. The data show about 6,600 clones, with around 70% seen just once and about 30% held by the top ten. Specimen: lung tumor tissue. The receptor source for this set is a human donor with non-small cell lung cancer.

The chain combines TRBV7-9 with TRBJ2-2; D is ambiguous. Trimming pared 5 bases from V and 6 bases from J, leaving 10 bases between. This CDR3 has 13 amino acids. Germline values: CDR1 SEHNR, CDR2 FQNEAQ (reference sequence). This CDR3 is CASSTFRPGELFF. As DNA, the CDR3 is TGTGCCAGCAGCACATTCCGCCCCGGGGAGCTGTTTTTT. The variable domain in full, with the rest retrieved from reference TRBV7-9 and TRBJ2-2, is DTGVSQNPRHKITKRGQNVTFRCDPISEHNRLYWYRQTLGQGPEFLTYFQNEAQLEKSRLLSDRFSAERPKGSFSTLEIQRTEQGDSAMYLCASSTFRPGELFFGEGSRLTVL.

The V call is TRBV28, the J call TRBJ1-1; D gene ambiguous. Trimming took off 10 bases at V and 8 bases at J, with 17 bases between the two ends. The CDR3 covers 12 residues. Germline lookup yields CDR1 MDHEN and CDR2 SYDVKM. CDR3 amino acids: CATHEGATEAFF. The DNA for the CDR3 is TGTGCCACCCATGAGGGAGCCACCGAAGCTTTCTTT.

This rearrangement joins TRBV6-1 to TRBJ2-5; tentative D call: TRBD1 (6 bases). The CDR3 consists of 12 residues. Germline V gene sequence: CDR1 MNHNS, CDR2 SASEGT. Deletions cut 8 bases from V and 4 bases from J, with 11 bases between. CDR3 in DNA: TGTGCCAGCCGGGACACGTTAGAGACCCAGTACTTC. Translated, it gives CASRDTLETQYF.

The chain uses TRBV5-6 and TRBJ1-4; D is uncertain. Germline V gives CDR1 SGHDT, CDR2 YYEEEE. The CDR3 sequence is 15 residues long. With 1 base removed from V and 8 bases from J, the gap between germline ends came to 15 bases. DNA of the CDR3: TGTGCCAGCAGCTTGAGTGGGCCGCCTAGGGAAAAACTGTTTTTT. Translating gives CASSLSGPPREKLFF.

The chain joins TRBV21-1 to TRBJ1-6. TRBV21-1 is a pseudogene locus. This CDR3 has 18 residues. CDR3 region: CASTTYPQTRRRDSPLHF. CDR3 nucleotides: TGTGCCAGCACCACTTACCCCCAGACGAGGAGAAGGGATTCACCCCTCCACTTT.

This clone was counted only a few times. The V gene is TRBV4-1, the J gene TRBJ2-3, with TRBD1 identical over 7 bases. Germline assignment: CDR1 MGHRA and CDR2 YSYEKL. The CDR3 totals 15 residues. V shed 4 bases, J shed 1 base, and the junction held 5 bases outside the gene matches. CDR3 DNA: TGCGCCAGCAGCCTAAGGGGGCTCGGCACAGATACGCAGTATTTT. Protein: CASSLRGLGTDTQYF.

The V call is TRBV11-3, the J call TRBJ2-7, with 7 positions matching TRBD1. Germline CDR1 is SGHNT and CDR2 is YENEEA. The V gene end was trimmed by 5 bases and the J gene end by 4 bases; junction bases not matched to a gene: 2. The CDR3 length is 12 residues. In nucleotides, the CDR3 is TGTGCCAGCAGCACACAGGGGTACGAGCAGTACTTC. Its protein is CASSTQGYEQYF.

CDR3 residues: CASSLDPDRNEDGYTF. The CDR3 nucleotides read TGTGCCAGCAGCTTAGACCCGGACAGGAACGAGGATGGCTACACCTTC. The chain links TRBV5-5 to TRBJ1-2; 7 nucleotides match TRBD1. The germline V gene has CDR1 SGHKS and CDR2 YYEKEE (reference sequence). This CDR3 is built from 16 residues. Unmatched junction bases numbered 13, after V lost 2 bases and J lost 6 bases.

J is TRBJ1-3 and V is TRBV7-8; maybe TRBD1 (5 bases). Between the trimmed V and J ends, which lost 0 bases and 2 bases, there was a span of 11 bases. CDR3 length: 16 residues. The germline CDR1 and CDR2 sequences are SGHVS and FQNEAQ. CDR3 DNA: TGTGCCAGCAGCTTAGCGGGGGGAAGACCTGGAAACACCATATATTTT. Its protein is CASSLAGGRPGNTIYF.

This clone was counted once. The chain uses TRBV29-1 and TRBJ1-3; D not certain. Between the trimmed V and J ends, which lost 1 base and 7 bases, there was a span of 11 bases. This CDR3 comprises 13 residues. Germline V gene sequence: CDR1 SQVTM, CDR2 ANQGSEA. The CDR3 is CSVEGEIANTIYF. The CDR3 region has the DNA TGCAGCGTTGAAGGGGAAATCGCGAACACCATATATTTT.

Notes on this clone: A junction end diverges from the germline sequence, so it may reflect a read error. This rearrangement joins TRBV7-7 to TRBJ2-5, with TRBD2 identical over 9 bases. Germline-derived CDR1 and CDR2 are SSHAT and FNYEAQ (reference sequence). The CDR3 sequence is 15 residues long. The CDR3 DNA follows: TGTGCTAGCAGCTTGGCGGGGGGGCACCAAGAGACCCAGTACTTC. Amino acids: CASSLAGGHQETQYF.

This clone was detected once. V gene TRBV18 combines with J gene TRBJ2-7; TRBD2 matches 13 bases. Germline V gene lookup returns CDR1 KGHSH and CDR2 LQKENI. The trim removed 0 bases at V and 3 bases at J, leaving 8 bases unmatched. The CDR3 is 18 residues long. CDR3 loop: CASSPPRGLAGDHYEQYF. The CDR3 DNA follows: TGTGCCAGCTCACCACCTCGAGGACTAGCGGGGGACCACTACGAGCAGTACTTC.

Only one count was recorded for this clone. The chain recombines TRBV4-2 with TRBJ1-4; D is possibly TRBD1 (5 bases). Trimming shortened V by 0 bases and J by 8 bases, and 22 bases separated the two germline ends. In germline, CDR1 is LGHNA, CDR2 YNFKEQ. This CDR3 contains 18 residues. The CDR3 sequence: CASSQDWRGFGVGEKLFF. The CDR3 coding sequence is TGTGCCAGCAGCCAAGATTGGCGGGGGTTTGGGGTAGGGGAAAAACTGTTTTTT.

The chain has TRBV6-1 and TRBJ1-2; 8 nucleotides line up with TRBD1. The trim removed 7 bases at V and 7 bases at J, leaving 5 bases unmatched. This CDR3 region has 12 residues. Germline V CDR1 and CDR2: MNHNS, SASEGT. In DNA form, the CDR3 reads TGTGCCAGCATTAGACAGGGGAGTGGCTACACCTTC. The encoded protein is CASIRQGSGYTF.

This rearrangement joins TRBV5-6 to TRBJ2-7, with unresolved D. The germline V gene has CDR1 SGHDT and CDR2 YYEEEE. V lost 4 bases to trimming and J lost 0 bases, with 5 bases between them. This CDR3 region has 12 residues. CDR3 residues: CASSKLSYEQYF. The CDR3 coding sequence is TGTGCCAGCAGCAAACTCTCCTACGAGCAGTACTTC.

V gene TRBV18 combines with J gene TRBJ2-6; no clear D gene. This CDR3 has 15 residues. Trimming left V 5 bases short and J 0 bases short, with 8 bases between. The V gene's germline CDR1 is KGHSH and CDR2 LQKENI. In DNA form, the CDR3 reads TGTGCCAGCTCATCCCAAAGCTCTGGGGCCAACGTCCTGACTTTC. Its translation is CASSSQSSGANVLTF.

CDR3 loop: CASSYQGNTGELFF. The CDR3 nucleotides read TGTGCCAGCAGTTATCAGGGAAACACCGGGGAGCTGTTTTTT. The chain combines TRBV6-5 with TRBJ2-2, with D tentatively TRBD1 (5 bases). V gave up 3 bases and J gave up 2 bases, with 7 bases separating them. The CDR3 has 14 residues. Germline CDR1 MNHEY, CDR2 SVGAGI.

The CDR3 loop is CASSAPGGGATDTQYF. The CDR3 nucleotides read TGTGCCAGCAGCGCCCCTGGGGGCGGGGCCACAGATACGCAGTATTTT. The gene calls are TRBV9 and TRBJ2-3; tentatively, D is TRBD1 or TRBD2 (6 bases each). Germline CDR1 is SGDLS and CDR2 is YYNGEE. V was clipped by 3 bases and J by 2 bases, with 16 bases between them. The CDR3 is 16 residues long.

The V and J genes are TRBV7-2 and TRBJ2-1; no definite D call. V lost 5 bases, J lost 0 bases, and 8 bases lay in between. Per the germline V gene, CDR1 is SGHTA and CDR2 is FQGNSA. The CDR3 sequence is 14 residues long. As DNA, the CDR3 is TGTGCCAGCAGCCAGCACAGCTCCTACAATGAGCAGTTCTTC. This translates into CASSQHSSYNEQFF.

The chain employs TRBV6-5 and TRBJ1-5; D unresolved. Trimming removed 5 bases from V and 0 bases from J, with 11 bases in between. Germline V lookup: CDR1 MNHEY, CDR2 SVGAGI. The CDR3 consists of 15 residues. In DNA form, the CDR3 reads TGTGCCAGCAGTAGAGGACCCTATAGCAATCAGCCCCAGCATTTT. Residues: CASSRGPYSNQPQHF.